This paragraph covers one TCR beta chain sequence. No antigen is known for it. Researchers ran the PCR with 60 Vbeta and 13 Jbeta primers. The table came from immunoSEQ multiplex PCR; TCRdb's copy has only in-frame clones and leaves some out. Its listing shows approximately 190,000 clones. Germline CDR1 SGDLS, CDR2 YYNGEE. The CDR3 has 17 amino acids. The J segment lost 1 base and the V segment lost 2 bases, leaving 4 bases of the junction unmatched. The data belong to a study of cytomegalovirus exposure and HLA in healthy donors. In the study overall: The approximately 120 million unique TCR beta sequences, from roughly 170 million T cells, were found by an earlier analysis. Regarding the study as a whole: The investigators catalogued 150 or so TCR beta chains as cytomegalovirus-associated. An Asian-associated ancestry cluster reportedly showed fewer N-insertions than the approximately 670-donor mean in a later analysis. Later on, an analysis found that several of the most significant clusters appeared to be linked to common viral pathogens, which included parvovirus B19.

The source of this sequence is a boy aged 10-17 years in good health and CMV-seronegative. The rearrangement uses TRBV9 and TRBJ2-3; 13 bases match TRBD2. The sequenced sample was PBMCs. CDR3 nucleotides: TGTGCCAGCAGCGTGGAGGGGACTAGCGGGGGCACAGATACGCAGTATTTT. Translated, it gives CASSVEGTSGGTDTQYF.